This T cell receptor beta chain was sequenced for a study of vaccination effects on CD4 cells after COVID-19. Study details: Two convalescent patients were sampled 16 days and one week before vaccination.

A remark on this clone: As yet, its antigen is unknown.

Pools of viral peptides were used by the ViraFEST assay to expand antigen-specific CD4+ T cells ahead of sequencing. The culture ran for approximately 9 days before CD4+ T cells were isolated. This person caught SARS-CoV-2 sometime from March to December 2020, and PCR testing confirmed the infection. Roughly 1.9 million PBMC were placed in each well, which was supplemented with approximately 9.2 IU/ml IL-2 and about 10 ug/ml peptides. Days 3 and 7 saw half the medium replaced with IL-2 medium. Overall study findings and caveats: The study found marked clonal contraction of infection- and vaccine-induced clones late after vaccination.

This table comes from immunoSEQ multiplex PCR, and its TCRdb copy is limited to in-frame clones, with some not included. The sample contains around 49,000 clones, roughly 70% of which appear only once. The V gene lost 0 bases and the J gene lost 7 bases, with 6 bases spanning the gap. The length of the CDR3 is 12 residues. The germline V gene encodes CDR1 LNHNV and CDR2 YYDKDF (reference sequence). The TCR comes from a human donor who had a prior SARS-CoV-2 infection. The sequenced sample was CD4+ T cells from PBMCs cultured with a peptide pool, obtained before COVID-19 vaccination. The chain couples TRBV15 to TRBJ1-2; tentative D call: TRBD1 (5 bases). CDR3 DNA: TGTGCCACCAGCAGAGATGGGGGTGGCTACACCTTC. This sequence encodes CATSRDGGGYTF.